Sequencing of this T cell receptor beta chain was carried out in a study of human T cells and chemical hapten exposure. Turning to the study itself: Enrolled patients were predominantly female and had alopecia areata, totalis or universalis.

TCRdb independently ran MiXCR on the RACE reads; one entry per CDR3 protein. Of some 330,000 distinct CDR3 sequences listed, 4.5% to 7% are singletons. The sample's time point: pre-sensitization, week 0. The treatment is: therapeutic diphenylcyclopropenone sensitization with weekly scalp DPC. This clonotype was observed a few times. V lost 0 bases to trimming and J lost 6 bases; unmatched junction nucleotides: 3. Per the germline V gene, CDR1 is DFQATT and CDR2 is SNEGSKA (reference sequence). The CDR3 loop spans 15 amino acids. Sequenced material: whole blood, taken in connection with sensitization to the hapten diphenylcyclopropenone (DPC). The clonotype was recovered from a woman between 18 and 29 years old with alopecia areata. Some clones in this sample may be carry-over from other donors' samples. V gene TRBV20-1 combines with J gene TRBJ1-5, with 12 bases lining up with TRBD1. The CDR3 sequence is CSARDGTGGSQPQHF. CDR3 bases: TGCAGTGCTAGAGATGGGACAGGGGGCAGTCAGCCCCAGCATTTT.